This TCR beta chain stems from a study of response to subunit inactivated influenza vaccine. This clonotype was detected a few times. The antigen is not known. TCRdb analysed the RT-PCR reads with MiXCR anew, one entry per CDR3 protein. The sample lists under 200,000 distinct CDR3 sequences; 9.5% to 15% were seen once. Regarding the study as a whole: The authors suggested that few new T cells are recruited per seasonal influenza vaccination.

Germline-derived CDR1 and CDR2 are SNHLY and FYNNEI. There are 13 residues in the CDR3. Trimming left V 6 bases short and J 5 bases short, with 13 bases between. This sample was shared with a second study, whose subject was T cells expressing NK-cell markers. According to that study: The cDNA for TCR beta came from 5'RACE template switching with UMIs. Researchers got TCR beta repertoires out of sorted CD3+CD56+NKG2C+, CD3+CD56+NKG2C- and CD3+CD56-NKG2C+ T cells.

Source: CD8+ T cells sorted from PBMCs, taken about 12 days after vaccination. The TCR was taken from a man aged 50-60 years who received an inactivated influenza vaccine. This chain connects TRBV2 to TRBJ1-1, with D possibly being TRBD1 (5 bases). CDR3 region: CASSLARGTEAFF. The CDR3, as DNA: TGTGCCAGCAGCCTGGCGAGGGGAACTGAAGCTTTCTTT.